This T cell receptor (beta chain) was observed in a study of T-cell reconstitution after alpha-beta-depleted transplantation in children. Unique molecular identifiers tagged the TCRbeta library. TCRdb analysed the PCR reads with MiXCR anew, one entry per CDR3 protein. Of about 500,000 distinct CDR3 sequences in the sample, 30% to 35% were seen once. The CDR3 is 16 amino acids. V gave up 1 base and J gave up 3 bases, with 16 bases separating them. Germline CDR1 is SEHNR and CDR2 is FQNEAQ (reference sequence). This chain joins TRBV7-9 and TRBJ2-7; D is uncertain. The sequence derives from a human donor who donated a stem cell graft to a child with aplastic anemia. The sequencing used PBMCs from the stem cell graft donor, collected from the stem cell graft. CDR3 sequence: CASSLERSQAVYEQYF. CDR3 bases: TGTGCCAGCAGCTTAGAACGTAGCCAGGCGGTCTACGAGCAGTACTTC.